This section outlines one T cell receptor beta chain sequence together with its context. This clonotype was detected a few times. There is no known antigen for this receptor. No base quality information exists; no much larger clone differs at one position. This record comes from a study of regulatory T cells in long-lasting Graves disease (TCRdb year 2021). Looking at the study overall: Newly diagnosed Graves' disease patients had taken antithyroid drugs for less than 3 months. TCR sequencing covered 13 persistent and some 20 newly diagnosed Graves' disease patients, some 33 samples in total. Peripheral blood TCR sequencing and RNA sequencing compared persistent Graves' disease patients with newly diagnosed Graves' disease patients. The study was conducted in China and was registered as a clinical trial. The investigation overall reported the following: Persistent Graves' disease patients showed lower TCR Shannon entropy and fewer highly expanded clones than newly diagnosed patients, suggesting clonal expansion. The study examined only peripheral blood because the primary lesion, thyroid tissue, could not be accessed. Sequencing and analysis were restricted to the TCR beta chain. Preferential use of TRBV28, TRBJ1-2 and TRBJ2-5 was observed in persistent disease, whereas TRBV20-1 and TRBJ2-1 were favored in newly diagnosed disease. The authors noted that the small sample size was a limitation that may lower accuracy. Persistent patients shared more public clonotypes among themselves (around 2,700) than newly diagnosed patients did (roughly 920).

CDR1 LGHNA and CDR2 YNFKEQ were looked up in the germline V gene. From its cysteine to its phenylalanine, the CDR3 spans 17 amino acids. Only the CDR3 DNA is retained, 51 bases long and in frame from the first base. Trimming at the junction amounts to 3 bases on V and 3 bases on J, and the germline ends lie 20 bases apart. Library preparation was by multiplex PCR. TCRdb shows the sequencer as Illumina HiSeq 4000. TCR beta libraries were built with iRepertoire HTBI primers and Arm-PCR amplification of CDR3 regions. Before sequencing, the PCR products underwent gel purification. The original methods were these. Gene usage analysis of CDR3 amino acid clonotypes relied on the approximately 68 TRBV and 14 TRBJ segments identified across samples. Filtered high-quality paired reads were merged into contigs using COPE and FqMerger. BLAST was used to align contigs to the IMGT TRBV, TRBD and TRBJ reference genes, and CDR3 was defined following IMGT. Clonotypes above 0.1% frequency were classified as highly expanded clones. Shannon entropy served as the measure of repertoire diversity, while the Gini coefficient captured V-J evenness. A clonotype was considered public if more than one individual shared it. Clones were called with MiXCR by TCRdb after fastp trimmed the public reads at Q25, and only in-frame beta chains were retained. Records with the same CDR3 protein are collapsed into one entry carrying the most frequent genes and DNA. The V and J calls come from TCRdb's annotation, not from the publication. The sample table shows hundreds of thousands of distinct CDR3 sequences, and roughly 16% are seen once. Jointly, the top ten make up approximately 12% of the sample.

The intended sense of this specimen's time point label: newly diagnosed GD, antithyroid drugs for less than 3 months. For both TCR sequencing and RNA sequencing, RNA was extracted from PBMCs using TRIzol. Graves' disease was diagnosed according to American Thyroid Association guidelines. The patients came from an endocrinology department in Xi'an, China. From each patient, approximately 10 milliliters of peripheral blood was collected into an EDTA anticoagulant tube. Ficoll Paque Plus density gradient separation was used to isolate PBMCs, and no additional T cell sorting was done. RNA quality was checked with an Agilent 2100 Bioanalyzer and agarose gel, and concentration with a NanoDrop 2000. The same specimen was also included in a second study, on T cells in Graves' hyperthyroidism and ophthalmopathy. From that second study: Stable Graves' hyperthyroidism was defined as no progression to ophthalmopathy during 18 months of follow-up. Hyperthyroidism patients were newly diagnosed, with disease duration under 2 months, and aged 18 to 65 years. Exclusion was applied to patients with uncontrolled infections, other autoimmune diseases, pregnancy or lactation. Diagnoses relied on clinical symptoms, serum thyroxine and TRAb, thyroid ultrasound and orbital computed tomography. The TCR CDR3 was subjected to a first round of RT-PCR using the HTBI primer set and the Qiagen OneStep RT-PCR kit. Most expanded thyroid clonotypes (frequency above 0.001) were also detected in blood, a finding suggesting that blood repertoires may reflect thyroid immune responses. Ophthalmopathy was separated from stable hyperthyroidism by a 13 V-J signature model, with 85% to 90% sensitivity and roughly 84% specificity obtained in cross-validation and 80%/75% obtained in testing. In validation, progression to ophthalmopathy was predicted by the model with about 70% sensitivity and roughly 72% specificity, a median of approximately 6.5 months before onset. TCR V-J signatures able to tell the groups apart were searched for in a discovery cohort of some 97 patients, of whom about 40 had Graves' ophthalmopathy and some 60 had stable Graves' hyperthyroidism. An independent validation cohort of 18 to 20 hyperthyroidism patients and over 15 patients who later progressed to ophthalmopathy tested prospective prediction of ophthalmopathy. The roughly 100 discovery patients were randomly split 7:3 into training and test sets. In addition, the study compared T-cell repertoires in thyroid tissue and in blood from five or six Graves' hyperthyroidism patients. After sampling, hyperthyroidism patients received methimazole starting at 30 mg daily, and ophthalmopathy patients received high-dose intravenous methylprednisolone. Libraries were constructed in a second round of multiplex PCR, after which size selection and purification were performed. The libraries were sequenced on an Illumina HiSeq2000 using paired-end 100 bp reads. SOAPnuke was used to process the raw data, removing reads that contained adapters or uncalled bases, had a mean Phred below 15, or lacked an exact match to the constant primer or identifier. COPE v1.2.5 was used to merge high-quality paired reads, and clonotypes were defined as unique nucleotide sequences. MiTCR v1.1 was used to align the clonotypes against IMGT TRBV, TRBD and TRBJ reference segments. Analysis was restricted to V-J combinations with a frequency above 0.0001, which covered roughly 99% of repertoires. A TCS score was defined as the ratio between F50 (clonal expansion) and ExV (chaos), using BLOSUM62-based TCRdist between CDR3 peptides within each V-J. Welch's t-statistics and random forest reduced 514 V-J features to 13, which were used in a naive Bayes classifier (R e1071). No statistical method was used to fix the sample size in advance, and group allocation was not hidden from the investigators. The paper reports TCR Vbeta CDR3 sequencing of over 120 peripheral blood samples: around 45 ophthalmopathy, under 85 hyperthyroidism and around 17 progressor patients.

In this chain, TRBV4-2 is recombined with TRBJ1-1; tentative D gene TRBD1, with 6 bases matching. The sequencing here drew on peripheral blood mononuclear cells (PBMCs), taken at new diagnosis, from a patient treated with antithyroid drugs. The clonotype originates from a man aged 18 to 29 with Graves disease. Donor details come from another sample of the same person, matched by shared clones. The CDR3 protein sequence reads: CASSHPGHKLGDTEAFF. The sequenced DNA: TGTGCCAGCAGCCATCCGGGACACAAACTCGGGGACACTGAAGCTTTCTTT.